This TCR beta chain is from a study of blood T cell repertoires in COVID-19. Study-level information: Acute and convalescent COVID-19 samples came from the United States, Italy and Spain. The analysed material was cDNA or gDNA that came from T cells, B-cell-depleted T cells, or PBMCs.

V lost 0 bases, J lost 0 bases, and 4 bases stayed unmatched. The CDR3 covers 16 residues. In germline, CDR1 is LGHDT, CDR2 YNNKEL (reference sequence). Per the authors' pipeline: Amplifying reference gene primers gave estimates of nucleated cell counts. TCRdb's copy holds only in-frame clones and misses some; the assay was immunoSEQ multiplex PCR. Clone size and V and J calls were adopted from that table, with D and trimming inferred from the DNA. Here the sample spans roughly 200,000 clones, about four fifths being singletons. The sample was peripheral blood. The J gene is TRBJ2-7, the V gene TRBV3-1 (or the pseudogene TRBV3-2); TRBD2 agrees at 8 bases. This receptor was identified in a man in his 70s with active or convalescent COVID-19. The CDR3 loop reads CASSQDMSGSSYEQYF. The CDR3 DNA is TGTGCCAGCAGCCAAGATATGAGCGGGAGCTCCTACGAGCAGTACTTC.